A single sample gave rise to the 24 T cell receptor beta chains below, sequenced in a study of T cells in tumors after PD-1 blockade. Repertoires were generated with immunoSEQ multiplex PCR, while TCRdb's copy carries only in-frame clones and drops some. The data hold more than 50,000 clones, with less than 85% observed a single time. This specimen was PBMCs, taken after anti-PD-1 treatment. Receptor source: a human donor with basal cell carcinoma.

This chain joins TRBV24-1 and TRBJ2-6; D possibly matches TRBD1 or TRBD2 (7 bases each). Trimming cost V 4 bases and J 2 bases, with 14 bases left between them. This CDR3 contains 17 residues. The V gene's germline CDR1 is KGHDR and CDR2 SFDVKD. The CDR3 nucleotides read TGTGCCACCAGTGACCCAGGGGGGGAAACTGGGGCCAACGTCCTGACTTTC. It translates to CATSDPGGETGANVLTF.

The chain has TRBV7-2 and TRBJ1-6; D gene uncertain. V was shortened by 3 bases and J by 8 bases, with 8 bases between the two germline ends. The CDR3 has 13 residues. Germline CDR1 SGHTA, CDR2 FQGNSA. The DNA for the CDR3 is TGTGCCAGCAGCTTGGAACAAGATTCACCCCTCCACTTT. Encoded protein: CASSLEQDSPLHF.

Only a few counts were recorded for this clone. The V gene is TRBV10-3, the J gene TRBJ1-1; no definite D call. This CDR3 comprises 11 residues. The germline V gene has CDR1 ENHRY and CDR2 SYGVKD. V dropped 6 bases and J dropped 1 base, with 3 bases sitting between them. This chain's CDR3 is CAIRENTEAFF. The CDR3 DNA is TGTGCCATCAGGGAGAACACTGAAGCTTTCTTT.

This chain joins TRBV7-9 and TRBJ2-7; D gene uncertain. V lost 2 bases and J 3 bases, leaving 11 bases between the germline ends. The CDR3 is 14 amino acids. Germline V CDR1 and CDR2: SEHNR, FQNEAQ (reference sequence). CDR3 bases: TGTGCCAGCAGCTTATTACAGACCAGCTACGAGCAGTACTTC. This codes for CASSLLQTSYEQYF.

The chain combines TRBV27 with TRBJ2-7; tentative D call: TRBD2 (6 bases). Germline assignment: CDR1 MNHEY and CDR2 SMNVEV (reference sequence). Trimming removed 3 bases at V and 4 bases at J, with 16 bases between. The CDR3 totals 15 residues. The CDR3 reads CASSFAGGKEYEQYF. Here the CDR3 DNA reads TGTGCCAGCAGTTTCGCCGGGGGAAAAGAGTACGAGCAGTACTTC.

This clone was detected a few times. V and J are TRBV2 and TRBJ2-1; 8 bases map to TRBD2. Per the germline V gene, CDR1 is SNHLY and CDR2 is FYNNEI. With V trimmed by 6 bases and J by 13 bases, 8 bases remained unmatched. This CDR3 contains 12 residues. The CDR3 bases are TGTGCCAGCAGCGGGGGGACTAGTTATCAGTTCTTC. It encodes CASSGGTSYQFF.

A few counts support this clone. Written as DNA, the CDR3 is TGCGCCAGCAGCCAAGATGTCCAGGGCATGCCCCAGCATTTT. Encoded protein: CASSQDVQGMPQHF. V gene TRBV4-1 combines with J gene TRBJ1-5; D is perhaps TRBD1 (5 bases). The V gene's germline CDR1 is MGHRA and CDR2 YSYEKL. This CDR3 has 14 amino acids. V dropped 0 bases and J dropped 9 bases, with 12 bases sitting between them.

This sequence joins TRBV3-1 (or the pseudogene TRBV3-2) and TRBJ2-5, with 12 nucleotides matching TRBD2. The CDR3 totals 18 residues. V lost 4 bases and J lost 6; bases outside the gene matches: 15. Germline CDR1 is LGHDT and CDR2 is YNNKEL (reference sequence). CDR3 coding DNA: TGTGCCAGCAGCCGACTAGCGGGGGTCCAGATTAGCTGGCAGACCCAGTACTTC. Translating it yields CASSRLAGVQISWQTQYF.

V usage is TRBV5-4 and J usage is TRBJ2-2; D is unclear. The CDR3 totals 14 residues. Trimming cost V 5 bases and J 5 bases, with 13 bases left between them. The germline V gene has CDR1 SGHNT and CDR2 YYREEE (reference sequence). CDR3 in amino acids: CASSRATYTGELFF. The CDR3 DNA sequence: TGTGCCAGCAGTCGCGCCACCTATACCGGGGAGCTGTTTTTT.

The rearrangement uses TRBV18 and TRBJ2-3; possible D gene TRBD1, 6 bases. The germline V and J ends were trimmed by 3 bases and 3 bases, with 10 bases remaining between them. The germline V gene encodes CDR1 KGHSH and CDR2 LQKENI. The CDR3 length is 14 residues. CDR3 in amino acids: CASSPMTGTDTQYF. The DNA of the CDR3 is TGTGCCAGCTCACCCATGACAGGTACAGATACGCAGTATTTT.

The CDR3 is CASIFGTGDEKLFF. CDR3 DNA: TGTGCCAGCATCTTTGGGACAGGGGATGAAAAACTGTTTTTT. This chain joins TRBV2 and TRBJ1-4, with 10 bases lining up with TRBD1. Trimming cost V 7 bases and J 6 bases; bases outside gene matches: 5. The CDR3 runs to 14 residues. Germline-derived CDR1 and CDR2 are SNHLY and FYNNEI.

This chain connects TRBV7-6 to TRBJ2-1; D is possibly TRBD2 (5 bases). The CDR3 runs 14 residues. In germline, CDR1 is SGHVS, CDR2 FNYEAQ. V was shortened by 5 bases and J by 0 bases, with 8 bases between the two germline ends. Here the CDR3 reads CASSPTSSYNEQFF. CDR3 sequence (DNA): TGTGCCAGCAGCCCTACTAGCTCCTACAATGAGCAGTTCTTC.

V and J are TRBV6-5 and TRBJ2-7, with TRBD1 matching 10 bases. With V trimmed by 2 bases and J by 2 bases, 3 bases remained unmatched. The V gene's germline CDR1 is MNHEY and CDR2 SVGAGI. The CDR3 spans 15 residues. The CDR3 DNA is TGTGCCAGCAGTTACATGGGGACAGGGGCCTACGAGCAGTACTTC. Translating gives CASSYMGTGAYEQYF.

The CDR3 reads CASRQQQGSHQPQHF. Written as DNA, the CDR3 is TGTGCCAGCAGGCAGCAACAGGGGTCCCATCAGCCCCAGCATTTT. The chain couples TRBV6-6 to TRBJ1-5; TRBD1 matches 7 bases. CDR1 is MNHNY, CDR2 SVGAGI, per germline (reference sequence). CDR3 length: 15 amino acids. The V gene end was trimmed by 6 bases and the J gene end by 5 bases; junction bases not matched to a gene: 10.

The V and J genes are TRBV6-5 and TRBJ2-3; tentatively, D is TRBD2 (5 bases). The CDR3 runs to 11 residues. V shed 6 bases and J shed 5 bases, with 6 bases lying between them. The germline gives CDR1 MNHEY, CDR2 SVGAGI. The CDR3: CASRREDTQYF. The CDR3 nucleotides read TGTGCCAGCAGGAGGGAAGATACGCAGTATTTT.

The V gene is TRBV15, the J gene TRBJ1-6; 8 positions agree with TRBD1. The CDR3 totals 16 residues. Trimming removed 1 base from V and 9 bases from J; junction bases left unmatched: 8. CDR1 and CDR2 (germline): LNHNV, YYDKDF (reference sequence). The CDR3 is CATSRGETGGTSPLHF. In nucleotides, the CDR3 is TGTGCCACCAGCAGAGGAGAAACAGGGGGAACTTCACCCCTCCACTTT.

In its sample, this clone was seen a few times. This chain links TRBV5-6 with TRBJ2-3; D could derive from TRBD1 or TRBD2 (6 bases each). The CDR3 sequence is 17 residues long. Per the germline V gene, CDR1 is SGHDT and CDR2 is YYEEEE. The V end lost 0 bases, the J end lost 0 bases, and 14 bases lay between the germline ends. The CDR3 DNA sequence: TGTGCCAGCAGCTTGGGTGGTCCGGGGGCAAGCACAGATACGCAGTATTTT. Its translation: CASSLGGPGASTDTQYF.

V is TRBV25-1 and J is TRBJ2-2, with 7 nucleotides matching TRBD2. V gave up 1 base and J gave up 0 bases; unmatched junction bases: 2. CDR1 and CDR2 from the germline V gene are MGHDK and SYGVNS. The CDR3 spans 16 residues. CDR3 coding DNA: TGTGCCAGCAGTGAATTGGGGGGGGCGAACACCGGGGAGCTGTTTTTT. Residues: CASSELGGANTGELFF.

J is TRBJ1-5 and V is TRBV30; D is perhaps TRBD1 (5 bases). Germline CDR1 reads GTSNPN; CDR2 reads SVGIG (reference sequence). V was cut by 0 bases and J by 5 bases, with 11 bases left in between. This CDR3 has 14 residues. This CDR3 reads CAWSVGRGDQPQHF. CDR3 coding DNA: TGTGCCTGGAGTGTCGGTAGGGGAGATCAGCCCCAGCATTTT.

V gene TRBV6-5 combines with J gene TRBJ2-1; 9 bases line up with TRBD1. With V trimmed by 6 bases and J by 6 bases, 6 bases remained unmatched. The CDR3 length is 14 residues. Germline V lookup: CDR1 MNHEY, CDR2 SVGAGI. CDR3 sequence (DNA): TGTGCCAGCAGACCGGGACAGGGAGGCAATGAGCAGTTCTTC. This sequence encodes CASRPGQGGNEQFF.

The genes are TRBV5-4 and TRBJ1-3; D gene ambiguous. Looked up from germline, CDR1 is SGHNT and CDR2 is YYREEE (reference sequence). The length of the CDR3 is 16 residues. Trimming cost V 2 bases and J 0 bases, with 12 bases left between them. The CDR3 loop reads CASSFIPDPSGNTIYF. The DNA for the CDR3 is TGTGCCAGCAGCTTTATACCCGATCCCTCTGGAAACACCATATATTTT.

The chain joins TRBV15 to TRBJ2-3; 8 bases map to TRBD2. The CDR3 runs 15 residues. Looked up from germline, CDR1 is LNHNV and CDR2 is YYDKDF (reference sequence). After removal of 5 bases from V and 2 bases from J, the junction contained 6 bases not matched to a gene. In DNA form, the CDR3 reads TGTGCCACCAGCCTCGGGGGGGGAGACACAGATACGCAGTATTTT. This gives the protein CATSLGGGDTDTQYF.

The chain combines TRBV5-1 with TRBJ2-7, with unresolved D. This CDR3 has 13 residues. Germline assignment: CDR1 SGHRS and CDR2 YFSETQ. Deletions cut 1 base from V and 3 bases from J, with 8 bases between. The CDR3 protein is CASSLWQHYEQYF. CDR3 nucleotides: TGCGCCAGCAGCTTGTGGCAGCACTACGAGCAGTACTTC.

This clone appeared a few times. The genes are TRBV19 and TRBJ2-4; tentative D call: TRBD1 (5 bases). V lost 3 bases and J lost 8, with 17 bases in between. The CDR3 spans 15 residues. The germline CDR1 and CDR2 sequences are LNHDA and SQIVND (reference sequence). The CDR3 protein is CASSIRVGEGDIQYF. DNA of the CDR3: TGTGCCAGTAGTATCCGAGTAGGGGAAGGAGACATTCAGTACTTC.